These 12 T cell receptor beta chains share one sample of origin, sequenced in a study of shared clonotypes between healthy human individuals (dated by TCRdb to about 2020). Library generation was performed with the immunoSEQ multiplex PCR assay. Sourced from immuneACCESS, this table was stored by TCRdb with only in-frame sequences that have V and J called. A share of the clones is absent; for the studies checked, an unresolved V gene accounts for under half, and the remainder has no known explanation. This sample lists over a million clones; roughly 96% were detected once. The leading ten clones occupy roughly 1.2% of the sample. The sequenced material came from naive CD4+ T cells sorted from blood. What this sample's cell subset or site label stands for: CD45RA+ positively selected. Receptors were obtained from a man aged 30 to 39 in good health.

In nucleotides, the CDR3 is TGTGCCTGGAGTGTGGGGGAGGGTTTCGGAAACACCATATATTTT. This codes for CAWSVGEGFGNTIYF. The rearrangement uses TRBV30 and TRBJ1-3; a weak D match, TRBD1 (5 bases). The CDR3 is 15 residues long. CDR1 and CDR2 (germline): GTSNPN, SVGIG (reference sequence). The germline V and J ends were trimmed by 0 bases and 4 bases, with 13 bases remaining between them. The full variable domain, its missing parts supplied by reference TRBV30 and TRBJ1-3, is SQTIHQWPATLVQPVGSPLSLECTVEGTSNPNLYWYRQAAGRGLQLLFYSVGIGQISSEVPQNLSASRPQDRQFILSSKKLLLSDSGFYLCAWSVGEGFGNTIYFGEGSWLTVV.

The chain couples TRBV5-1 to TRBJ2-5; 12 bases fit TRBD2. Unmatched junction bases numbered 3, after V lost 0 bases and J lost 0 bases. In germline, CDR1 is SGHRS, CDR2 YFSETQ. The CDR3 contains 17 residues. The CDR3 coding sequence is TGCGCCAGCAGCTTGGGGACTAGCGGGGTGTACCAAGAGACCCAGTACTTC. Translating it yields CASSLGTSGVYQETQYF.

The rearrangement uses TRBV6-1 and TRBJ1-5; TRBD1 matches 9 bases. Germline CDR1 reads MNHNS; CDR2 reads SASEGT. This CDR3 has 15 residues. With V trimmed by 0 bases and J by 5 bases, 2 bases remained unmatched. The CDR3 loop is CASSEAGTGHQPQHF. CDR3 nucleotides: TGTGCCAGCAGTGAAGCCGGGACAGGGCATCAGCCCCAGCATTTT.

The V gene is TRBV5-1, the J gene TRBJ1-3; 7 nucleotides line up with TRBD1. CDR1 and CDR2 from the germline V gene are SGHRS and YFSETQ. The CDR3 loop spans 16 amino acids. V lost 5 bases, J lost 0 bases, and 8 bases stayed unmatched. Here the CDR3 DNA reads TGCGCCAGCAGTCAAAGGGGGCTCCACTCTGGAAACACCATATATTTT. Protein: CASSQRGLHSGNTIYF.

The gene calls are TRBV5-1 and TRBJ1-6; possible D gene TRBD1, 5 bases. This CDR3 region has 16 residues. The V end lost 0 bases, the J end lost 6 bases, and 13 bases lay between the germline ends. Germline loops: CDR1 SGHRS, CDR2 YFSETQ. CDR3 nucleotide sequence: TGCGCCAGCAGCTTGGCCCTAAGGGGAGGTAATTCACCCCTCCACTTT. Its protein is CASSLALRGGNSPLHF.

The V and J genes are TRBV19 and TRBJ2-1; no clear D gene. Germline V CDR1 and CDR2: LNHDA, SQIVND (reference sequence). Trimming left V 4 bases short and J 7 bases short, with 8 bases between. The CDR3 contains 12 residues. The chain's CDR3 is CASSTRRNEQFF. For the CDR3, the DNA is TGTGCCAGTAGTACTAGGCGGAATGAGCAGTTCTTC.

This chain joins TRBV7-6 and TRBJ2-7; D is possibly TRBD2 (5 bases). Trimming removed 4 bases at V and 6 bases at J, with 16 bases between. There are 14 residues in the CDR3. Germline CDR1 reads SGHVS; CDR2 reads FNYEAQ. The CDR3 DNA follows: TGTGCCAGCAGCTCCCGGAGACTAAACTCCGAGCAGTACTTC. This codes for CASSSRRLNSEQYF.

This rearrangement joins TRBV14 to TRBJ2-1; perhaps TRBD2 as D (6 bases). This CDR3 is built from 16 residues. The V gene's germline CDR1 is SGHDN and CDR2 FVKESK. V lost 1 base and J 10 bases, leaving 20 bases between the germline ends. In nucleotides, the CDR3 is TGTGCCAGCAGCCAAGGCCCGGGACTGCAGAGGCGGGAGCAGTTCTTC. This codes for CASSQGPGLQRREQFF.

This chain links TRBV7-2 with TRBJ2-2; TRBD1 aligns across 9 bases. CDR1 and CDR2 from the germline V gene are SGHTA and FQGNSA. V lost 6 bases, J lost 3 bases, and 8 bases stayed unmatched. CDR3 length equals 16 residues. CDR3 sequence reads: CASSTSGQGYTGELFF. As DNA, the CDR3 is TGTGCCAGCAGTACCTCAGGACAGGGGTACACCGGGGAGCTGTTTTTT.

This chain uses TRBV7-9 with TRBJ2-3, with TRBD1 matching 12 bases. The CDR3 totals 16 residues. V trimming: 3 bases; J trimming: 1 base; junction bases outside the gene matches: 2. Germline V gene lookup returns CDR1 SEHNR and CDR2 FQNEAQ (reference sequence). The CDR3 nucleotides are TGTGCCAGCAGCTTTAGGGACAGGGGGCGCACAGATACGCAGTATTTT. This gives the protein CASSFRDRGRTDTQYF.

The genes are TRBV11-2 and TRBJ2-2; a weak D match, TRBD1 (6 bases). Germline V gene data show CDR1 as SGHAT and CDR2 as FQNNGV. CDR3 length equals 17 residues. V was shortened by 2 bases and J by 3 bases, with 16 bases between the two germline ends. In DNA, the CDR3 is TGTGCCAGCAGCTTACGCAATTGGGCAGGGGACACCGGGGAGCTGTTTTTT. It encodes CASSLRNWAGDTGELFF.

This clone has only a few counts. The chain couples TRBV18 to TRBJ2-2; weak D call: TRBD1 (5 bases). Germline CDR1 is KGHSH and CDR2 is LQKENI. The CDR3 spans 13 residues. Trimming took off 3 bases at V and 9 bases at J, with 11 bases between the two ends. CDR3 bases: TGTGCCAGCTCACCCCCGGCAGGGTGGGAGCTGTTTTTT. It yields the protein CASSPPAGWELFF.